This TCR beta chain was sequenced in a study of cytomegalovirus exposure and HLA in healthy donors (dated by TCRdb to 2017 to 2019). Describing the broader study: An earlier analysis of approximately 550 of the donors reported more than 250 Gb of sequence data and around 110 million unique TCR beta sequences from some 180 million T cells. Roughly 300 gigabases of sequencing data and 70 million to 95 million unique TCR sequences made up an early release that covered around 640 HLA-typed donors. Among the roughly 390 genotyped donors, about 83% belonged to the genetic ancestry cluster associated with self-reported Caucasian donors. The aim of the study was to test whether cataloging public T cell receptors could identify signatures of past pathogen exposure. Using immunosequencing, the study profiled T cell repertoires from 550 to 750 subjects and related those repertoires to cytomegalovirus serostatus. In addition to the first cohort of 666 subjects, a separate validation cohort of approximately 130 different subjects was used. To predict cytomegalovirus infection status, the study brought together high-throughput TCR immunosequencing, statistical association of individual TCRs with disease status, and machine learning. A later analysis re-examined previously published TCR beta repertoires from several hundred donors and added high-resolution HLA genotyping to investigate patterns of TCR occurrence. Rather than using new phenotypic data, the later analysis identified candidate immune exposures from TCR beta sequences and from how often those sequences occurred across donors. To decide whether each TCR beta V gene segment behaved as functional or pseudogenic, an earlier analysis of several hundred of the donors relied on high-throughput TCR beta sequencing. Donor age, sex, ethnicity and CMV serostatus were collected together with the repertoire data. A later genetic analysis used genome-wide SNP genotypes for 398 of the 666 donors, treating that subset as a discovery cohort. All discovery cohort repertoires had been generated on a single sequencing platform. HLA typing covered class I and class II loci at four-digit resolution. Typing coverage varied by locus: roughly 629-640 donors for A, B, C, DRB1 and DQB1; roughly 500 for DQA1; over 600 for DPA1; 450 to 480 for DPB1. Four or five DR-DQ haplotypes were treated as single units for association and clustering because of strong linkage in the cohort. Across some 400 genotyped donors of the cohort, an average of roughly 250,000 unique TCR beta nucleotide sequences per donor were sequenced, and approximately 17% of those sequences were non-productive.

Overall study outcomes, separate from this receptor: In an earlier analysis of 587 of the donors, most TCR beta V segments appeared in productive rearrangements about 87% or about 30% of the time, broadly matching IMGT annotations. While some public TCRs were present in many individuals, most TCR sequences turned up only very rarely across donors. Compared with the 666-donor mean, donors in an Asian-associated ancestry cluster had fewer N-insertions in productive TCRs, according to a later genetic analysis. According to a later analysis, most CMV-associated TCR beta chains appeared to be HLA-restricted, and the HLA associations seemed to be driven largely by CMV exposure. Because the 87-base-pair reads could not distinguish some IMGT-functional V segments, including TRBV6-2 and TRBV6-3, those segments were excluded. The classifier was reported to diagnose cytomegalovirus status with high specificity and sensitivity in both the original cohort and the validation cohort. In a later genetic analysis, a missense DCLRE1C variant was associated with V-gene and J-gene trimming of TCR beta chains, and the association was replicated in an independent cohort. It was suggested by the authors that the approach could potentially be generalized to other disease states and immunological phenotypes. When HLA alleles, especially DR and DQ, strongly co-occurred, TCR associations were difficult to assign to individual alleles. A cluster of highly shared sequence variants was judged likely to be a technical artifact of the sequencing pipeline. A later analysis reported that several top co-occurrence clusters appeared linked to parvovirus B19, influenza, CMV and Epstein-Barr virus. According to a later analysis, TCR association rates differed among HLA loci, with DRB1 alleles showing the most associated TCRs and HLA-C alleles showing the fewest. Because HLA typing was unavailable for some donors at each locus, only the typed subset was used in association tests. For the cohort, immune exposure information was limited to CMV serostatus. In a later analysis, 16,951 TCR beta sequences were associated with specific HLA alleles at a false discovery rate of 0.05. Only TCR beta chains were sequenced in this cohort, and the absence of alpha or paired-chain data limited detectable features. In a later analysis, HLA-associated TCR beta chains were found to be more clonally expanded and to have lower generation probabilities than equally common non-associated chains. In the study, 150 to 200 TCR beta chains were listed as associated with cytomegalovirus. A few of the identified cytomegalovirus-associated TCR beta chains were confirmed in vitro to be specific for cytomegalovirus antigens. Correlated functional status among segregating V segments might be attributable to linkage disequilibrium, but an unknown experimental factor could not be ruled out. Because counts were too low, fewer than 20 rarely observed V segments, including chromosome 9 orphons, were excluded from the earlier analysis of 587 of the donors. Presence/absence analyses assumed roughly uniform sequencing depth across donors, an assumption that may not hold. A further reported finding was that TCR beta sequences accurately predicted the HLA-A and HLA-B alleles for most subjects in the first cohort.

The library was obtained by the immunoSEQ multiplex PCR assay. The multiplex PCR relied on a mix of 60 forward primers for TCR Vbeta segments and 13 reverse primers for TCR Jbeta segments. A multiplex PCR assay on genomic DNA amplified the CDR3 region of rearranged TCR beta genes. The amplified TCR beta libraries were sequenced on the Illumina HiSeq System as 87-base-pair reads. Per the source publication's procedure: A later analysis counted tens of millions of unique TCR beta chains across the 666 repertoires, and some 12 million of these chains were shared by at least two donors. Raw reads were error-corrected and collapsed into unique sequences by a nearest-neighbor algorithm in which closely related sequences were merged to remove PCR and sequencing errors. CDR3 sequences were aligned to IMGT reference sequences to assign V, D and J gene segments. Each retained sequence needed at least a six-nucleotide match to both a V gene segment and a J gene segment. Rearrangements were classified as productive when the CDR3 lacked stop codons and remained in frame with V and J, and all other rearrangements were classified as non-productive. Following IMGT convention, CDR3 was defined as the stretch from the second conserved V-encoded cysteine up to the conserved J-encoded phenylalanine. Sequences without an unambiguous match to a single V gene segment were excluded from the earlier analysis of 500 to 700 of the donors. In an earlier analysis of a few hundred of the donors, V segments were called functional above 56.7% productive rearrangements and were called segregating when the between-donor standard deviation exceeded 5%. A statistical classification framework was developed to diagnose cytomegalovirus status using the catalog of TCR beta chain sequences. In a later analysis, V and J genes were assigned by comparing TCR nucleotide sequences against IMGT/GENE-DB human TR gene sequences. The TCRdist pipeline was used in a later analysis to assign CDR3 sequences and most-parsimonious VDJ recombination scenarios. A later analysis defined each TCR beta chain by its CDR3 amino acid sequence plus V-gene family, and excluded reads lacking a unique V-gene family. In a later analysis, 450 to 600 highly shared, low-generation-probability nucleotide sequences were removed to address suspected cross-contamination and a sequencing artifact. In a later analysis, a clonal expansion index was calculated for each public chain from normalized within-repertoire ranks of inferred template counts. Generation probabilities in a later analysis came from a VDJ recombination model fitted to out-of-frame rearrangements, and those results were checked against IGoR. In a later analysis, hypergeometric tests were used to score TCR-TCR, TCR-HLA and TCR-CMV co-occurrence, with a repertoire-size bias correction applied to TCR pairs. A later analysis estimated false discovery rates by permuting HLA or CMV assignments 20 times. In a later analysis, co-occurring TCRs were grouped using DBSCAN, and TCRdist sequence similarity was added for clustering within HLA-allele-positive subsets. Co-occurrence clustering excluded repertoires with fewer than 30,000 or more than 120,000 public chains, plus five with anomalous nucleotide sharing. This is the immuneACCESS table as TCRdb keeps it, with only in-frame sequences that have V and J called. A part of the clones is gone; compared with another copy, unresolved V genes explain less than half, and the rest is unexplained. V, J and clone size are taken as reported in that table, and D and trimming were inferred from the DNA itself. The sample includes fewer than 200,000 clones, with roughly 80% observed a single time. The ten largest clones capture under 5% of the sample.

This clone has a single count. The antigen this receptor binds is unknown. No base quality information exists; no much larger clone differs at one position. CDR3 length: 15 amino acids, cysteine to phenylalanine. Left in the record is the CDR3 DNA by itself, 45 bases read in frame from the first base. V loses 0 bases of germline sequence and J loses 8 bases, and the interval between the two ends is 12 bases. For CDR1 and CDR2, the germline V gene lists SGDLS and YYNGEE. The cohort was made up of approximately 670 healthy bone marrow donors. All cohort members were sampled while nominally healthy, although unrecorded immune exposures were likely present. The donor was CMV seropositive and belonged to the group of more than 250 seropositive cohort members. Every donor gave a peripheral blood sample, and the peripheral blood mononuclear cells from that sample were used for TCR beta sequencing. Genomic DNA was extracted from the blood cell samples with the Qiagen DNeasy Blood Extraction Kit.

The clonotype originates from a woman aged 45 to 65 in good health and CMV-seropositive. The sequencing sample was made of PBMCs. The rearranged segments are TRBV9 and TRBJ1-6; the D segment cannot be called with confidence. The CDR3 has the sequence CASSVAGHTYSPLHF. The DNA sequence is given as TGTGCCAGCAGCGTAGCTGGGCATACATATTCACCCCTCCACTTT.